The next 29 T cell receptor beta chains were all read from a single sample in a study of shared clonotypes between healthy human individuals. Using immunoSEQ multiplex PCR, the repertoire was profiled, and TCRdb retains in-frame clones only, with some absent. The table has roughly 2.5 million clones, roughly nine tenths seen once. Material: naive CD4+ T cells sorted from blood. Subset indicated: CD45RA+ positively selected. The receptors come from a man between 18 and 29 years old in good health.

The V and J genes are TRBV7-2 and TRBJ2-2, with D unresolved. V lost 3 bases to trimming and J lost 6 bases, with 5 bases between them. The CDR3 sequence is 12 residues long. The V gene's germline CDR1 is SGHTA and CDR2 FQGNSA. The CDR3 reads CASSFYAGELFF. The CDR3 bases are TGTGCCAGCAGCTTTTATGCCGGGGAGCTGTTTTTT. The complete variable domain, with remaining parts taken from reference TRBV7-2 and TRBJ2-2, reads GAGVSQSPSNKVTEKGKDVELRCDPISGHTALYWYRQSLGQGLEFLIYFQGNSAPDKSGLPSDRFSAERTGGSVSTLTIQRTQQEDSAVYLCASSFYAGELFFGEGSRLTVL.

V gene TRBV6-5 combines with J gene TRBJ1-2, with D possibly being TRBD1 (5 bases). CDR3 length: 13 residues. CDR1 MNHEY and CDR2 SVGAGI come from the germline V gene. Deletions cut 10 bases from V and 5 bases from J, with 17 bases between. The CDR3 loop is CATTRGLEYGYTF. The CDR3 region has the DNA TGTGCCACGACACGGGGGTTGGAGTATGGCTACACCTTC.

In DNA form, the CDR3 reads TGTGCCAGCAGCGAGAGCCCGACAGCCTACGAGCAGTACTTC. As protein: CASSESPTAYEQYF. This chain links TRBV28 with TRBJ2-7, with D maybe TRBD1 (5 bases). Trimming cost V 6 bases and J 2 bases, with 14 bases left between them. The CDR3 runs 14 residues. CDR1 is MDHEN, CDR2 SYDVKM, per germline.

This chain connects TRBV2 to TRBJ2-3; the D gene is possibly TRBD2 (5 bases). The CDR3 has 14 amino acids. V lost 5 bases and J lost 0, with 9 bases in between. Germline CDR1 and CDR2: SNHLY and FYNNEI. CDR3 sequence reads: CASSPTSSTDTQYF. The DNA of the CDR3 is TGTGCCAGCAGTCCAACTAGTAGCACAGATACGCAGTATTTT.

The V and J genes are TRBV6-5 and TRBJ2-1, with 9 nucleotides matching TRBD2. V shed 3 bases and J 7 bases; nucleotides not matched to a gene: 10. The CDR3 is made up of 16 amino acids. Germline V gene data show CDR1 as MNHEY and CDR2 as SVGAGI. The CDR3 here is CASSYILAGTVNEQFF. The CDR3 nucleotides read TGTGCCAGCAGTTATATTCTAGCGGGAACGGTAAATGAGCAGTTCTTC.

This rearrangement joins TRBV11-2 to TRBJ1-4; D ambiguous. CDR1 and CDR2 from the germline V gene are SGHAT and FQNNGV. V gave up 5 bases and J gave up 1 base, with 17 bases separating them. The CDR3 spans 17 residues. The CDR3 region is CASSPGANWGTNEKLFF. The CDR3 nucleotides are TGTGCCAGCAGCCCAGGAGCGAATTGGGGAACTAATGAAAAACTGTTTTTT. The complete variable domain, with remaining parts taken from reference TRBV11-2 and TRBJ1-4, reads EAGVAQSPRYKIIEKRQSVAFWCNPISGHATLYWYQQILGQGPKLLIQFQNNGVVDDSQLPKDRFSAERLKGVDSTLKIQPAKLEDSAVYLCASSPGANWGTNEKLFFGSGTQLSVL.

The chain carries TRBV5-1 and TRBJ2-3; D may be TRBD1 or TRBD2 (6 bases each). CDR3 size: 16 residues. Germline CDR1 reads SGHRS; CDR2 reads YFSETQ. V was cut by 4 bases and J by 5 bases, with 20 bases left in between. The CDR3 DNA is TGCGCCAGCAGCCAGGGGACACTGCTCGGGGGAGATACGCAGTATTTT. It specifies CASSQGTLLGGDTQYF. The full variable domain, with the rest looked up from reference TRBV5-1 and TRBJ2-3, is KAGVTQTPRYLIKTRGQQVTLSCSPISGHRSVSWYQQTPGQGLQFLFEYFSETQRNKGNFPGRFSGRQFSNSRSEMNVSTLELGDSALYLCASSQGTLLGGDTQYFGPGTRLTVL.

This chain uses TRBV5-4 with TRBJ1-3, with 7 bases matching TRBD1. CDR1 SGHNT and CDR2 YYREEE come from the germline V gene (reference sequence). CDR3 size: 16 residues. V trimming: 3 bases; J trimming: 3 bases; junction bases outside the gene matches: 9. This CDR3 is CASSSGSGTVGNTIYF. The DNA for the CDR3 is TGTGCCAGCAGCTCGGGATCCGGGACAGTTGGAAACACCATATATTTT. The variable domain in full, with the rest retrieved from reference TRBV5-4 and TRBJ1-3, is ETGVTQSPTHLIKTRGQQVTLRCSSQSGHNTVSWYQQALGQGPQFIFQYYREEENGRGNFPPRFSGLQFPNYSSELNVNALELDDSALYLCASSSGSGTVGNTIYFGEGSWLTVV.

V is TRBV6-1 and J is TRBJ1-6; TRBD1 matches at 9 bases. Looked up from germline, CDR1 is MNHNS and CDR2 is SASEGT. Losses at the gene ends were 6 bases for V and 5 bases for J; bases not matched to a gene: 5. CDR3 size: 15 residues. The CDR3 sequence is CASSRDRVNNSPLHF. The CDR3 DNA is TGTGCCAGCAGCCGGGACAGGGTAAATAATTCACCCCTCCACTTT.

The V call is TRBV19, the J call TRBJ2-7; 8 positions agree with TRBD1. The CDR3 is 12 amino acids. V shed 3 bases, J shed 7 bases, and the junction held 2 bases outside the gene matches. CDR1 and CDR2 from the germline V gene are LNHDA and SQIVND (reference sequence). The CDR3 is CASSIRDREQYF. CDR3 bases: TGTGCCAGTAGTATCCGGGACAGGGAGCAGTACTTC.

Concerning this clone itself: Other DNA sequences within the sample encode an identical CDR3. CDR3 DNA sequence: TGTGCCAGCAGCTCGAGCGGGAGGGCCGGAGATACGCAGTATTTT. This gives the protein CASSSSGRAGDTQYF. The rearrangement links TRBV7-2 to TRBJ2-3; 10 bases are shared with TRBD2. Trimming removed 4 bases from V and 5 bases from J; junction bases left unmatched: 6. The CDR3 is 15 residues long. Germline V gene sequence: CDR1 SGHTA, CDR2 FQGNSA.

The chain joins TRBV5-5 to TRBJ2-6; no firm D call. CDR3 size: 15 residues. Deletions cut 1 base from V and 0 bases from J, with 5 bases between. Germline V lookup: CDR1 SGHKS, CDR2 YYEKEE (reference sequence). The CDR3 loop reads CASSLRRSGANVLTF. The CDR3 region has the DNA TGTGCCAGCAGCTTGAGGCGCTCTGGGGCCAACGTCCTGACTTTC.

The chain links TRBV7-2 to TRBJ2-5; D may be TRBD1 (6 bases). Germline V CDR1 and CDR2: SGHTA, FQGNSA. V lost 1 base to trimming and J lost 0 bases, with 15 bases between them. CDR3 size: 17 residues. This CDR3 reads CASSLGLDRWYQETQYF. CDR3 in DNA: TGTGCCAGCAGCTTAGGTTTGGACAGATGGTACCAAGAGACCCAGTACTTC.

V is TRBV6-5 and J is TRBJ1-3, with no clear D. Germline V gene lookup returns CDR1 MNHEY and CDR2 SVGAGI. This CDR3 comprises 14 residues. V lost 6 bases, J lost 4 bases, and 13 bases lay in between. The chain's CDR3 is CASSTLRGGNTIYF. CDR3 sequence (DNA): TGTGCCAGCAGCACCCTGCGAGGGGGAAACACCATATATTTT.

This rearrangement joins TRBV2 to TRBJ1-1; no clear D gene. The CDR3 extends over 13 amino acids. V was clipped by 4 bases and J by 1 base, with 7 bases between them. Germline V gene sequence: CDR1 SNHLY, CDR2 FYNNEI. CDR3 DNA: TGTGCCAGCAGTGGGACGCGGAACACTGAAGCTTTCTTT. Translation gives CASSGTRNTEAFF.

The chain is built from TRBV19 and TRBJ1-5, with unresolved D. Trimming removed 3 bases from V and 3 bases from J, with 12 bases in between. This CDR3 has 15 residues. Germline V gives CDR1 LNHDA, CDR2 SQIVND (reference sequence). The chain's CDR3 is CASSILQALNQPQHF. CDR3 DNA sequence: TGTGCCAGTAGTATTCTCCAGGCCCTCAATCAGCCCCAGCATTTT.

V is TRBV5-1 and J is TRBJ2-3; 8 bases match TRBD2. This CDR3 region has 15 residues. Losses at the gene ends were 2 bases for V and 5 bases for J; bases not matched to a gene: 7. CDR1 SGHRS and CDR2 YFSETQ come from the germline V gene. The CDR3, as DNA: TGCGCCAGCAGCTTAATAAGCGGGAGAGGAGATACGCAGTATTTT. Translated: CASSLISGRGDTQYF.

The chain is built from TRBV18 and TRBJ2-3, with D perhaps matching TRBD2 (6 bases). Germline CDR1 reads KGHSH; CDR2 reads LQKENI. CDR3 length: 14 residues. V was clipped by 4 bases and J by 4 bases, with 12 bases between them. CDR3 in amino acids: CASSLNPGADTQYF. CDR3 in DNA: TGTGCCAGCTCACTAAATCCGGGGGCAGATACGCAGTATTTT. The variable domain in full, with the rest retrieved from reference TRBV18 and TRBJ2-3, is NAGVMQNPRHLVRRRGQEARLRCSPMKGHSHVYWYRQLPEEGLKFMVYLQKENIIDESGMPKERFSAEFPKEGPSILRIQQVVRGDSAAYFCASSLNPGADTQYFGPGTRLTVL.

V is TRBV5-4 and J is TRBJ1-2; 10 nucleotides align to TRBD1. Germline V gives CDR1 SGHNT, CDR2 YYREEE (reference sequence). V gave up 3 bases and J gave up 7 bases; unmatched junction bases: 9. The CDR3 is 15 residues long. The CDR3 loop reads CASSSGGTGDFGYTF. DNA for the CDR3: TGTGCCAGCAGCTCCGGAGGGACAGGGGATTTTGGCTACACCTTC.

The V call is TRBV5-6, the J call TRBJ2-5, with TRBD2 identical over 13 bases. Germline CDR1 SGHDT, CDR2 YYEEEE. The junction had 15 bases not matched to a gene; V was cut back by 0 bases and J by 7 bases. The CDR3 sequence is 19 residues long. CDR3 loop: CASSLGEGLAGLQLGTQYF. CDR3 DNA: TGTGCCAGCAGCTTGGGGGAGGGACTAGCGGGACTCCAGCTTGGGACCCAGTACTTC.

In DNA form, the CDR3 reads TGTGCCAGTAGTGCCCACGGACAGGGTTTTGGCTACACCTTC. This sequence encodes CASSAHGQGFGYTF. The chain links TRBV19 to TRBJ1-2; TRBD1 agrees at 8 bases. CDR1 and CDR2 from the germline V gene are LNHDA and SQIVND (reference sequence). The V gene end was trimmed by 5 bases and the J gene end by 7 bases; junction bases not matched to a gene: 9. The CDR3 is made up of 14 amino acids. The full variable domain, in which reference TRBV19 and TRBJ1-2 provide the parts outside the CDR3, is DGGITQSPKYLFRKEGQNVTLSCEQNLNHDAMYWYRQDPGQGLRLIYYSQIVNDFQKGDIAEGYSVSREKKESFPLTVTSAQKNPTAFYLCASSAHGQGFGYTFGSGTRLTVV.

As concerns this clone: Other DNA sequences within the sample encode an identical CDR3. This chain uses TRBV10-3 with TRBJ1-1, with 8 bases aligning to TRBD1. The CDR3 contains 15 residues. Germline V gene lookup returns CDR1 ENHRY and CDR2 SYGVKD. The V segment lost 0 bases and the J segment 1 base; nucleotides outside the gene matches: 1. The CDR3 bases are TGTGCCATCAGTGAGTCTGGACAGGGGAACACTGAAGCTTTCTTT. It is translated as CAISESGQGNTEAFF.

The V and J genes are TRBV29-1 and TRBJ2-2; D may be TRBD2 (5 bases). The CDR3 has 14 amino acids. V lost 2 bases, J lost 0 bases, and 7 bases lay in between. CDR1 and CDR2 from the germline V gene are SQVTM and ANQGSEA. CDR3 loop: CSVETRANTGELFF. In DNA, the CDR3 is TGCAGCGTTGAAACTAGGGCGAACACCGGGGAGCTGTTTTTT.

The V gene is TRBV11-1, the J gene TRBJ2-7, with no clear D. From germline, CDR1 is SGHAT and CDR2 FQDESV (reference sequence). The CDR3 extends over 15 amino acids. V lost 1 base and J 0 bases, leaving 10 bases between the germline ends. CDR3 sequence (DNA): TGTGCCAGCAGCTTAGTTGAAAGCTACTCCTACGAGCAGTACTTC. Translation gives CASSLVESYSYEQYF.

The rearrangement links TRBV29-1 to TRBJ1-3; unclear D gene. CDR1 and CDR2 from the germline V gene are SQVTM and ANQGSEA. The CDR3 loop spans 13 amino acids. With 4 bases removed from V and 0 bases from J, the gap between germline ends came to 7 bases. The DNA of the CDR3 is TGCAGCGTTGGACACCCCTCTGGAAACACCATATATTTT. Amino acids: CSVGHPSGNTIYF.

This clone was observed once. The chain combines TRBV7-2 with TRBJ2-7, with 12 positions matching TRBD2. Germline V gene data show CDR1 as SGHTA and CDR2 as FQGNSA. With V trimmed by 4 bases and J by 6 bases, 7 bases remained unmatched. The CDR3 consists of 15 residues. CDR3 residues: CASSWPPGLAGEQYF. The CDR3 DNA sequence: TGTGCCAGCAGCTGGCCCCCGGGACTAGCGGGCGAGCAGTACTTC.

The chain has TRBV6-5 and TRBJ2-5; D remains unclear. Germline lookup yields CDR1 MNHEY and CDR2 SVGAGI. This CDR3 is 14 amino acids long. Trimming removed 6 bases at V and 7 bases at J, with 18 bases between. The CDR3 spells CASSWTEGLGTQYF. In DNA, the CDR3 is TGTGCCAGCAGCTGGACCGAAGGATTGGGGACCCAGTACTTC.

The J gene is TRBJ2-7, the V gene TRBV7-2, with 11 bases that match TRBD2. Germline assignment: CDR1 SGHTA and CDR2 FQGNSA. CDR3 length: 15 amino acids. Germline trimming cut 3 bases from V and 2 bases from J; bases unmatched to any gene: 3. In DNA, the CDR3 is TGTGCCAGCAGCTTTGGGGGACTAGCGGCCTACGAGCAGTACTTC. Residues: CASSFGGLAAYEQYF.

The V call is TRBV25-1, the J call TRBJ1-4; D call uncertain. This CDR3 region has 17 residues. Trimming took off 1 base at V and 7 bases at J, with 19 bases between the two ends. Per the germline V gene, CDR1 is MGHDK and CDR2 is SYGVNS. The CDR3 reads CASSESSKFPEREKLFF. The DNA of the CDR3 is TGTGCCAGCAGTGAATCCTCCAAATTTCCGGAACGTGAAAAACTGTTTTTT. The full variable domain, its missing parts supplied by reference TRBV25-1 and TRBJ1-4, is EADIYQTPRYLVIGTGKKITLECSQTMGHDKMYWYQQDPGMELHLIHYSYGVNSTEKGDLSSESTVSRIRTEHFPLTLESARPSHTSQYLCASSESSKFPEREKLFFGSGTQLSVL.